The 27 T cell receptor beta chains below come from one sample, sequenced in a study of T cells in Graves' hyperthyroidism and ophthalmopathy (dated by TCRdb to between 2019 and 2020). Receptor libraries were prepared by multiplex PCR. These reads were obtained on an Illumina HiSeq 2000. TCR beta CDR3 regions were amplified from RNA transcripts. A first-round RT-PCR of the TCR CDR3 used the HTBI primer set with the Qiagen OneStep RT-PCR kit. In-frame beta chains were kept once TCRdb had trimmed the public reads at Q25 with fastp and called clones with MiXCR. Under each unique CDR3 protein, matching rows form one entry showing the most common genes and DNA. The sample includes 350,000 to 400,000 distinct CDR3 sequences, with 11% to 15% observed a single time. Jointly, the top ten make up approximately 9.9% of the sample. The sample consisted of blood. These receptors were obtained from a woman aged 55-70 years with Graves' hyperthyroidism.

The table lists this clonotype with a few counts. The chain recombines TRBV10-2 with TRBJ2-5; D possibly corresponds to TRBD1 (6 bases). CDR1 is WSHSY, CDR2 SAAADI, per germline. There are 14 residues in the CDR3. Trimming took off 5 bases at V and 1 base at J, with 11 bases between the two ends. The CDR3 spells CASSRDTVQETQYF. CDR3 DNA: TGCGCCAGCAGTCGGGACACCGTCCAAGAGACCCAGTACTTC.

This clonotype was observed a handful of times. CDR3: CASSRHRGSGELFF. CDR3 in DNA: TGTGCCAGCAGTCGTCACAGGGGATCCGGGGAGCTGTTTTTT. This chain links TRBV5-8 with TRBJ2-2, with 7 bases identical to TRBD1. The trim removed 5 bases at V and 6 bases at J, leaving 7 bases unmatched. This CDR3 is 14 amino acids long. Germline V CDR1 and CDR2: SGHTS, YDEGEE.

This clonotype was seen just once. The chain links TRBV28 to TRBJ2-1; tentative D call: TRBD2 (6 bases). Germline CDR1 and CDR2: MDHEN and SYDVKM. There are 16 residues in the CDR3. Trimming removed 5 bases at V and 8 bases at J, with 22 bases between. The CDR3 nucleotides read TGTGCCAGCAGTCTTAGTGCGGGAAGAAAATACGATGAGCAGTTCTTC. This sequence encodes CASSLSAGRKYDEQFF.

This clonotype was seen a few times. The conserved phenylalanine or tryptophan normally closing the CDR3 is absent here, so this likely arose from a read error. The chain joins TRBV7-3 to TRBJ1-5; no clear D gene. Germline values: CDR1 SGHTA, CDR2 FQGTGA. Trimming pared 5 bases from V and 0 bases from J, leaving 8 bases between. The length of the CDR3 is 14 residues. The CDR3 is CASSPPHSNQPQHS. As DNA, the CDR3 is TGTGCCAGCAGCCCCCCCCATAGCAATCAGCCCCAGCATTCT.

This clonotype appeared many times. The chain has TRBV5-1 and TRBJ2-1, with TRBD2 identical over 13 bases. Trimming took 0 bases from V and 7 from J; bases not matched to a gene: 7. The CDR3 is made up of 17 amino acids. Germline CDR1 reads SGHRS; CDR2 reads YFSETQ. In DNA, the CDR3 is TGCGCCAGCAGCTTGGCCGTGCGGACTAGCGGGGGAAATGAGCAGTTCTTC. This gives the protein CASSLAVRTSGGNEQFF.

This clonotype occurred many times. This chain uses TRBV6-1 with TRBJ2-7; D tentatively fits TRBD1 or TRBD2 (5 bases each). The germline V and J ends were trimmed by 5 bases and 4 bases, with 15 bases remaining between them. This CDR3 has 14 amino acids. Germline V gives CDR1 MNHNS, CDR2 SASEGT. CDR3 region: CASSYAGALYEQYF. The CDR3 nucleotides read TGTGCCAGCAGTTACGCCGGGGCCCTTTACGAGCAGTACTTC.

This clonotype was found many times. The chain uses TRBV27 and TRBJ1-2; TRBD1 matches at 7 bases. The V segment lost 6 bases and the J segment 0 bases; nucleotides outside the gene matches: 4. Looked up from germline, CDR1 is MNHEY and CDR2 is SMNVEV (reference sequence). The CDR3 is 14 residues long. CDR3 coding DNA: TGTGCCAGCAGCTCCGACAGGGCTAACTATGGCTACACCTTC. Its protein product is CASSSDRANYGYTF.

The sample holds many counts of this clonotype. The chain couples TRBV6-1 to TRBJ1-4; D not resolved. CDR3 length: 13 residues. Germline assignment: CDR1 MNHNS and CDR2 SASEGT. Trimming removed 6 bases at V and 13 bases at J, with 18 bases between. The CDR3 sequence: CASSEPGRRVLFF. The DNA for the CDR3 is TGTGCCAGCAGCGAACCCGGACGCCGGGTACTGTTTTTT.

The chain carries TRBV28 and TRBJ1-1; D ambiguous. Looked up from germline, CDR1 is MDHEN and CDR2 is SYDVKM. Trimming pared 6 bases from V and 6 bases from J, leaving 8 bases between. The CDR3 totals 11 residues. CDR3 sequence: CASSAQPEAFF. CDR3 in DNA: TGTGCCAGCAGCGCACAACCTGAAGCTTTCTTT. The full variable domain, completed using reference TRBV28 and TRBJ1-1, is DVKVTQSSRYLVKRTGEKVFLECVQDMDHENMFWYRQDPGLGLRLIYFSYDVKMKEKGDIPEGYSVSREKKERFSLILESASTNQTSMYLCASSAQPEAFFGQGTRLTVV.

As to this clonotype: A clone one base away is much larger, so this may be a read error. The CDR3 protein is CAGRQQLGVSGRPDEQYF. The CDR3 DNA reads TGCGCCGGCCGCCAGCAGCTTGGGGTTAGCGGGAGGCCGGATGAGCAGTACTTC. J is TRBJ2-7 and V is TRBV5-1, with 10 bases identical to TRBD2. Germline loops: CDR1 SGHRS, CDR2 YFSETQ. This CDR3 contains 18 residues. After removal of 10 bases from V and 7 bases from J, the junction contained 26 bases not matched to a gene.

This clonotype occurred a few times. This chain uses TRBV19 with TRBJ1-2; D call uncertain. V lost 5 bases and J lost 6, with 19 bases in between. Germline V gene lookup returns CDR1 LNHDA and CDR2 SQIVND (reference sequence). The CDR3 runs 15 residues. CDR3 in DNA: TGTGCCAGTAGTGCTTTTTCCGGACCTCGGGATGGCTACACCTTC. It codes for CASSAFSGPRDGYTF.

This clonotype was observed many times. This chain uses TRBV2 with TRBJ1-2; the D is unclear. The germline V gene has CDR1 SNHLY and CDR2 FYNNEI. V lost 6 bases, J lost 5 bases, and 10 bases lay in between. The CDR3 loop spans 12 amino acids. CDR3 in DNA: TGTGCCAGCAGCAACGACGGGTATGGCTACACCTTC. It translates to CASSNDGYGYTF.

This clonotype was seen more than once but under ten times. The genes are TRBV20-1 and TRBJ1-5, with unresolved D. This CDR3 contains 12 residues. Per germline, CDR1 DFQATT and CDR2 SNEGSKA (reference sequence). The V gene lost 4 bases and the J gene lost 5 bases, with 9 bases spanning the gap. CDR3 residues: CSATSGDQPQHF. CDR3 nucleotides: TGCAGTGCTACGTCAGGTGATCAGCCCCAGCATTTT.

This chain uses TRBV19 with TRBJ2-3; 10 bases are a match to TRBD2. V was pared by 2 bases and J by 7 bases, with 6 bases of the junction left unmatched. The CDR3 extends over 15 amino acids. Germline V gene sequence: CDR1 LNHDA, CDR2 SQIVND (reference sequence). Written as DNA, the CDR3 is TGTGCCAGTAGTATAAGTCTAGCGGGAGCTTATACGCAGTATTTT. It yields the protein CASSISLAGAYTQYF.

There are many counts of this clonotype. The chain links TRBV2 to TRBJ2-5; maybe TRBD2 (5 bases). CDR3 length: 15 residues. Deletions cut 4 bases from V and 4 bases from J, with 16 bases between. Germline V gives CDR1 SNHLY, CDR2 FYNNEI. CDR3 DNA: TGTGCCAGCAGTGCAGTAGTTAGTGAGGGAGAGACCCAGTACTTC. This codes for CASSAVVSEGETQYF. Variable domain in full (rest from reference TRBV2 and TRBJ2-5): EPEVTQTPSHQVTQMGQEVILRCVPISNHLYFYWYRQILGQKVEFLVSFYNNEISEKSEIFDDQFSVERPDGSNFTLKIRSTKLEDSAMYFCASSAVVSEGETQYFGPGTRLLVL.

This clonotype has ten or more counts. The chain recombines TRBV3-1 with TRBJ2-1, with TRBD2 matching over 9 bases. V was pared by 4 bases and J by 5 bases, with 6 bases of the junction left unmatched. CDR1 is LGHDT and CDR2 is YNNKEL in the germline V gene (reference sequence). The CDR3 extends over 15 amino acids. The CDR3 coding sequence is TGTGCCAGCAGCCTCAATAGCGGGAGCGACAATGAGCAGTTCTTC. This gives the protein CASSLNSGSDNEQFF.

This clonotype was counted ten times or more. V and J are TRBV12-3 or TRBV12-4 and TRBJ2-1; 7 bases are a match to TRBD1. The CDR3 consists of 15 residues. After removal of 6 bases from V and 0 bases from J, the junction contained 5 bases not matched to a gene. CDR3 sequence reads: CASSRQGLSYNEQFF. CDR3 bases: TGTGCCAGCAGCAGACAGGGCCTCTCCTACAATGAGCAGTTCTTC.

At least ten counts were recorded for this clonotype. The chain employs TRBV11-2 and TRBJ2-7, with a tentative D call TRBD2 (6 bases). The V gene lost 5 bases and the J gene lost 1 base, with 15 bases spanning the gap. The CDR3 consists of 15 residues. Germline loops: CDR1 SGHAT, CDR2 FQNNGV. The CDR3 DNA sequence: TGTGCCAGCAGCCCTTGGCGGGGCGCGTCCTACGAGCAGTACTTC. The encoded protein is CASSPWRGASYEQYF.

This clonotype was recorded a few times. V and J are TRBV30 and TRBJ1-5, with D unclear. The CDR3 extends over 13 amino acids. V was shortened by 3 bases and J by 4 bases, with 10 bases between the two germline ends. Germline assignment: CDR1 GTSNPN and CDR2 SVGIG (reference sequence). CDR3 sequence: CAWSLGGNQPQHF. CDR3 sequence (DNA): TGTGCCTGGAGCCTGGGAGGGAATCAGCCCCAGCATTTT.

This clonotype was found once. The genes are TRBV11-2 and TRBJ1-1; D remains ambiguous. Germline V gene lookup returns CDR1 SGHAT and CDR2 FQNNGV. Trimming stripped 9 bases from V and 6 bases from J, with 17 bases between. The CDR3 runs 13 residues. In DNA, the CDR3 is TGTGCCAGTAGTAGTATGGCAGGTTCTGAAGCTTTCTTT. This encodes CASSSMAGSEAFF.

This clonotype has a handful of counts. This sequence joins TRBV6-2 or TRBV6-3 and TRBJ1-5, with D possibly being TRBD1 (5 bases). The CDR3 runs 14 residues. Germline V gene sequence: CDR1 MNHEY, CDR2 SVGEGT. V lost 2 bases to trimming and J lost 4 bases, with 9 bases between them. The CDR3 DNA follows: TGTGCCAGCAGTTACGGGACGGAAAATCAGCCCCAGCATTTT. Protein: CASSYGTENQPQHF.

V gene TRBV20-1 combines with J gene TRBJ2-1, with 11 bases matching TRBD2. J lost 2 bases, V lost 1 base, and 10 bases had no gene match. The germline V gene encodes CDR1 DFQATT and CDR2 SNEGSKA (reference sequence). The CDR3 consists of 18 residues. CDR3 residues: CSARANNRLAGTYNEQFF. The CDR3 bases are TGCAGTGCTAGAGCAAATAATAGACTAGCGGGAACCTACAATGAGCAGTTCTTC.

This chain links TRBV19 with TRBJ2-1, with TRBD2 matching over 7 bases. The trim removed 7 bases at V and 4 bases at J, leaving 7 bases unmatched. The CDR3 totals 14 residues. Germline V gene lookup returns CDR1 LNHDA and CDR2 SQIVND (reference sequence). CDR3: CASKVRGSYNEQFF. The CDR3 nucleotides read TGTGCCAGTAAGGTACGCGGGAGTTACAATGAGCAGTTCTTC.

J is TRBJ1-5 and V is TRBV15; D gene ambiguous. CDR1 and CDR2 (germline): LNHNV, YYDKDF (reference sequence). Trimming left V 0 bases short and J 5 bases short, with 2 bases between. The CDR3 length is 12 residues. In DNA form, the CDR3 reads TGTGCCACCAGCAGAGATGATCAGCCCCAGCATTTT. Translating it yields CATSRDDQPQHF.

This clonotype has ten or more counts. The CDR3 DNA is TGTGCCATCAGTGATATGAACACTGAAGCTTTCTTT. Translation: CAISDMNTEAFF. This chain connects TRBV10-3 to TRBJ1-1; no clear D. Germline lookup yields CDR1 ENHRY and CDR2 SYGVKD. With 3 bases removed from V and 0 bases from J, the gap between germline ends came to 2 bases. There are 12 residues in the CDR3.

This clonotype was seen many times. This chain connects TRBV29-1 to TRBJ2-3; D unresolved. The germline V gene encodes CDR1 SQVTM and CDR2 ANQGSEA. This CDR3 has 12 amino acids. The ends were cut back, 7 bases at V and 5 bases at J, with 13 bases in the middle. CDR3 DNA: TGCAGCGCAGGACGCGATGGAGATACGCAGTATTTT. Protein product: CSAGRDGDTQYF.

This clonotype was counted at least ten times. J is TRBJ2-5 and V is TRBV28, with 9 bases matching TRBD1. The CDR3 is 15 amino acids. CDR1 and CDR2 from the germline V gene are MDHEN and SYDVKM. Trimming removed 3 bases from V and 4 bases from J; junction bases left unmatched: 6. The CDR3 protein is CASSFLQGAGETQYF. In DNA form, the CDR3 reads TGTGCCAGCAGTTTTCTACAGGGGGCGGGAGAGACCCAGTACTTC.